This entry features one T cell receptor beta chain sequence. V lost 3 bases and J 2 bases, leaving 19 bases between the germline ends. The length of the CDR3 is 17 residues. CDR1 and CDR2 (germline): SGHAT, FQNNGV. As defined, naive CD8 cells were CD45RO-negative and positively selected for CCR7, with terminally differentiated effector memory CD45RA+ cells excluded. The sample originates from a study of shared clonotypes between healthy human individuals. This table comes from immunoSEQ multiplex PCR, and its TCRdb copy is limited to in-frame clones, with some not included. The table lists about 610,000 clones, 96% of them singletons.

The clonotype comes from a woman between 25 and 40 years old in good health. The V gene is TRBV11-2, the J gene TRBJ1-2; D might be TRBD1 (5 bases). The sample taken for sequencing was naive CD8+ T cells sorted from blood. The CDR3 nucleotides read TGTGCCAGCAGCTTGGGACCTGGGGCATGGATGAACTATGGCTACACCTTC. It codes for CASSLGPGAWMNYGYTF.